The rows below give T cell receptor beta chains drawn from one sample of a study of T cells after yellow fever vaccination. TCRdb reprocessed the 5' RACE reads via MiXCR and lists one record per CDR3 protein. The data contain about 300,000 distinct CDR3 sequences, around 6.8% of them singletons. Material: PBMCs, obtained around 45 days after the first yellow fever vaccination. Source of these receptors: a young man who received the YFV17D yellow fever vaccine. CDR3s include the opening cysteine and the closing phenylalanine or tryptophan. A D gene is named only where the DNA matches it firmly. Clone sizes are given selectively: once, few, many, or a class where the clone is expanded.

many	TRBJ2-2	NA	TRBV9	CASSVEGRGTGELFF	TGTGCCAGCAGCGTTGAGGGTCGGGGCACCGGGGAGCTGTTTTTT
NA	TRBJ2-5	NA	TRBV7-2	CASGGVGGEETQYF	TGTGCCAGCGGCGGTGTCGGGGGAGAAGAGACCCAGTACTTC
NA	TRBJ2-5	NA	TRBV5-1	CASSPATAETQYF	TGCGCCAGCAGCCCGGCAACAGCAGAGACCCAGTACTTC
NA	TRBJ2-5	NA	TRBV20-1	CSARQGTETQYF	TGCAGTGCTAGACAGGGGACGGAGACCCAGTACTTC
many	TRBJ2-3	NA	TRBV4-3	CASSQDLGDTQYF	TGCGCCAGCAGCCAAGATCTGGGGGATACGCAGTATTTT
NA	TRBJ2-1	NA	TRBV5-1	CASSPPLGGYNEQFF	TGCGCCAGCAGCCCCCCGCTGGGCGGCTACAATGAGCAGTTCTTC
many	TRBJ1-6	TRBD1	TRBV4-3	CASSQGDRYNSPLHF	TGCGCCAGCAGCCAAGGGGACAGGTATAATTCACCCCTCCACTTT
many	TRBJ1-1	TRBD1	TRBV5-6	CASSPGQATVEAFF	TGTGCCAGCAGCCCGGGACAGGCCACCGTCGAAGCTTTCTTT
NA	TRBJ2-7	TRBD2	TRBV19	CASSTGTSNEQYF	TGTGCCAGTAGTACTGGGACTAGCAACGAGCAGTACTTC
few	TRBJ2-7	NA	TRBV18	CASSPQSSYEQYF	TGTGCCAGCTCACCACAGTCCTCCTACGAGCAGTACTTC
NA	TRBJ2-2	NA	TRBV30	CAWSVLGLGELFF	TGTGCCTGGAGTGTACTGGGATTGGGGGAGCTGTTTTTT
few	TRBJ1-1	NA	TRBV25-1	CASSHNRNTEAFF	TGTGCCAGCAGTCATAACCGGAACACTGAAGCTTTCTTT
NA	TRBJ2-7	NA	TRBV14	CASSPDLTTLIDEQYF	TGTGCCAGCAGCCCAGATCTAACTACGCTAATCGACGAGCAGTACTTC
few	TRBJ2-3	NA	TRBV12-3/TRBV12-4	CASSSLGTDTQYF	TGTGCCAGCAGTTCTCTAGGCACAGATACGCAGTATTTT
many	TRBJ2-2	NA	TRBV5-1	CASSLESRDTGELFF	TGCGCCAGCAGCTTGGAATCCCGGGACACCGGGGAGCTGTTTTTT
NA	TRBJ1-2	TRBD1	TRBV5-1	CASSPGDRESGYTF	TGCGCCAGCAGCCCTGGGGACAGGGAGAGTGGCTACACCTTC
few	TRBJ1-6	TRBD1	TRBV27	CASSPTGAISPLHF	TGTGCCAGCAGTCCAACAGGGGCGATTTCACCCCTCCACTTT
NA	TRBJ1-5	NA	TRBV7-2	CASSLGVRPYDNQPQHF	TGTGCCAGCAGCTTAGGAGTTCGGCCTTACGACAATCAGCCCCAGCATTTT
few	TRBJ1-6	NA	TRBV6-1	CASGGRDSYNSVLHF	TGTGCCAGCGGGGGGAGGGACTCCTATAATTCAGTCCTCCACTTT
many	TRBJ2-7	TRBD2	TRBV6-2/TRBV6-3	CASSYSISAGGLYEQYF	TGTGCCAGCAGTTACTCGATATCAGCGGGGGGCCTCTACGAGCAGTACTTC
few	TRBJ2-1	TRBD2	TRBV6-1	CASRDLAGAYNEQFF	TGTGCCAGCAGGGACTTAGCGGGGGCCTACAATGAGCAGTTCTTC
few	TRBJ1-6	TRBD1	TRBV12-3/TRBV12-4	CASSSSGTGPSPLHF	TGTGCCAGCAGTTCTTCCGGGACAGGGCCCTCACCCCTCCACTTT
NA	TRBJ1-1	NA	TRBV5-6	CASSLGLGGSNTEAFF	TGTGCCAGCAGCTTAGGCCTTGGGGGGAGTAACACTGAAGCTTTCTTT
few	TRBJ2-1	NA	TRBV7-2	CASSLLGPGRDEQFF	TGTGCCAGCAGCTTACTGGGACCGGGGCGGGATGAGCAGTTCTTC
many	TRBJ1-2	NA	TRBV27	CASSPTGRGYTF	TGTGCCAGCAGTCCTACAGGGAGAGGCTACACCTTC
NA	TRBJ1-6	NA	TRBV20-1	CSARVQGSRNSPLHF	TGCAGTGCTAGAGTCCAGGGTTCCAGGAATTCACCCCTCCACTTT
few	TRBJ2-3	TRBD1	TRBV18	CASSPNGPGQGGTDTQYF	TGTGCCAGCTCACCAAATGGTCCGGGACAGGGTGGAACAGATACGCAGTATTTT
NA	TRBJ1-5	TRBD1	TRBV19	CASNPPGQGFVSNQPQHF	TGTGCCAGTAACCCACCGGGACAGGGGTTCGTGAGCAATCAGCCCCAGCATTTT
NA	TRBJ2-1	NA	TRBV5-7	CASGPGQSSYNEQFF	TGTGCCAGCGGCCCCGGACAGAGCTCCTACAATGAGCAGTTCTTC
NA	TRBJ1-5	NA	TRBV5-1	CASSLDGYQPQHF	TGCGCCAGCAGCTTGGACGGTTATCAGCCCCAGCATTTT
few	TRBJ2-3	NA	TRBV7-2	CASSPLASDTQYF	TGTGCCAGCAGCCCCCTGGCGTCAGATACGCAGTATTTT
NA	TRBJ1-1	TRBD1	TRBV19	CASSADRDTEAFF	TGTGCCAGTAGTGCGGACAGGGACACTGAAGCTTTCTTT
few	TRBJ2-6	NA	TRBV7-6	CASTARYSGANVLTF	TGTGCCAGCACCGCACGGTACTCTGGGGCCAACGTCCTGACTTTC
NA	TRBJ2-7	NA	TRBV7-2	CASSLDGGVDEQDF	TGTGCCAGCAGCTTGGACGGCGGGGTTGACGAGCAGGACTTC
few	TRBJ1-2	NA	TRBV5-1	CASSFEGDYGYTF	TGCGCCAGCAGCTTTGAGGGAGACTATGGCTACACCTTC
many	TRBJ2-5	TRBD2	TRBV7-3	CASSLAGVPQETQYF	TGTGCCAGCAGCTTAGCGGGGGTCCCTCAGGAGACCCAGTACTTC
few	TRBJ2-7	NA	TRBV27	CASSLRSADSYEQYF	TGTGCCAGCAGTTTAAGGTCGGCCGACTCCTACGAGCAGTACTTC
NA	TRBJ2-5	TRBD1	TRBV11-2	CASSLGWGQDQETQYF	TGTGCCAGCAGCTTAGGGTGGGGACAGGACCAAGAGACCCAGTACTTC
few	TRBJ2-3	NA	TRBV15	CATSRDRGYSVDTQYF	TGTGCCACCAGCAGAGATCGAGGTTATAGTGTGGATACGCAGTATTTT
few	TRBJ1-4	TRBD1	TRBV7-2	CASSSLGRGLREKLFF	TGTGCCAGCAGCTCCCTCGGCAGGGGGCTAAGGGAAAAACTGTTTTTT
many	TRBJ2-5	TRBD2	TRBV4-1	CASSQDDYGISGGLRTQYF	TGCGCCAGCAGCCAAGATGATTACGGGATTAGCGGGGGCCTTCGAACCCAGTACTTC
few	TRBJ1-6	NA	TRBV4-1	CASSWLGGGYSYNSPLHF	TGCGCCAGCAGCTGGTTAGGCGGAGGGTACTCCTATAATTCACCCCTCCACTTT
NA	TRBJ2-3	NA	TRBV20-1	CSARGGPPTDTQYF	TGCAGTGCTAGAGGGGGGCCCCCCACAGATACGCAGTATTTT
NA	TRBJ1-5	NA	TRBV6-4	CASSDAGGEQPQHF	TGTGCCAGCAGTGACGCCGGCGGGGAACAGCCCCAGCATTTT
many	TRBJ2-3	TRBD2	TRBV9	CASSPSLAGGDTQYF	TGTGCCAGCAGTCCCTCTTTAGCGGGGGGAGATACGCAGTATTTT
many	TRBJ2-3	NA	TRBV5-5	CASSLSIQGKTDTQYF	TGTGCCAGCAGCTTGAGTATCCAGGGGAAGACAGATACGCAGTATTTT
NA	TRBJ2-4	NA	TRBV4-3	CASSQVQGWAKNIQYF	TGCGCCAGCAGCCAAGTCCAGGGATGGGCCAAAAACATTCAGTACTTC
few	TRBJ1-3	NA	TRBV5-6	CASSLLWRGRSGNTIYF	TGTGCCAGCAGCTTGTTGTGGAGGGGACGTTCTGGAAACACCATATATTTT
NA	TRBJ1-4	NA	TRBV7-2	CASSLGGSGPTNEKLFF	TGTGCCAGCAGCTTGGGGGGTTCGGGGCCGACTAATGAAAAACTGTTTTTT
many	TRBJ2-5	TRBD1	TRBV5-1	CASSSGQGAGETQYF	TGCGCCAGCAGCTCCGGACAGGGGGCGGGAGAGACCCAGTACTTC
once	TRBJ1-2	NA	TRBV6-1	CASSEGRYTYGYTF	TGTGCCAGCAGTGAAGGTCGGTACACCTATGGCTACACCTTC
few	TRBJ2-5	TRBD2	TRBV2	CASSDRSSGGEETQYF	TGTGCCAGCAGTGATCGGTCTAGCGGGGGGGAAGAGACCCAGTACTTC
NA	TRBJ1-2	NA	TRBV15	CATSRDSGSGDYGYTF	TGTGCCACCAGCAGAGATTCGGGCAGCGGGGACTATGGCTACACCTTC
few	TRBJ2-5	NA	TRBV9	CASSRSGVGVAETQYF	TGTGCCAGCTCCCGAAGTGGGGTTGGGGTTGCAGAGACCCAGTACTTC
few	TRBJ1-1	NA	TRBV20-1	CSAREPEAFF	TGCAGTGCTAGAGAACCTGAAGCTTTCTTT
few	TRBJ2-7	NA	TRBV4-3	CASSEGAAGTYEQYF	TGCGCCAGCAGCGAGGGAGCGGCAGGCACCTACGAGCAGTACTTC
few	TRBJ2-5	TRBD2	TRBV27	CASSLSAPGSSGDLEETQYF	TGTGCCAGCAGTTTATCGGCCCCGGGGAGTAGCGGGGATCTCGAAGAGACCCAGTACTTC
NA	TRBJ1-2	NA	TRBV5-1	CASSSQTGYGYTF	TGCGCCAGCAGCTCACAAACAGGGTATGGCTACACCTTC
few	TRBJ2-5	NA	TRBV29-1	CSAGRWVETQYF	TGCAGCGCCGGACGCTGGGTGGAGACCCAGTACTTC